The 16 T cell receptor beta chains reported below all come from one sample, sequenced in a study of T cell responses to AZD1222 COVID-19 vaccine (dated by TCRdb to about 2021). The time point label of this sample denotes: baseline before first vaccination. The library was produced with the immunoSEQ multiplex PCR assay. Not all clones reach the TCRdb copy of this immuneACCESS table, which keeps in-frame sequences only. Checked studies attribute under half of the gap to unresolved V genes and leave the rest unexplained. The sample contains 95,000 to 150,000 clones, more than 70% of them found a single time. The biggest ten clones account for under 2% of the sample. Sequencing used peripheral blood, obtained on day 0 of AZD1222 vaccination. The receptors stem from an adult in good health.

The J gene is TRBJ2-4, the V gene TRBV19; perhaps D is TRBD1 or TRBD2 (5 bases each). Deletions cut 10 bases from V and 8 bases from J, with 18 bases between. CDR1 and CDR2 (germline): LNHDA, SQIVND (reference sequence). The CDR3 runs to 13 residues. For the CDR3, the DNA is TGTGCCAATCGGGACCCCAGATTTGACATTCAGTACTTC. Translating gives CANRDPRFDIQYF.

J is TRBJ2-7 and V is TRBV25-1; D unclear. The germline V gene encodes CDR1 MGHDK and CDR2 SYGVNS. V lost 5 bases and J lost 4, with 15 bases in between. CDR3 length: 14 amino acids. CDR3 in DNA: TGTGCCAGCAGTCCTCGCCGCCAAGGTTACGAGCAGTACTTC. This gives the protein CASSPRRQGYEQYF.

V is TRBV9 and J is TRBJ1-5, with 7 nucleotides matching TRBD1. V trimming: 4 bases; J trimming: 3 bases; junction bases outside the gene matches: 7. Germline V CDR1 and CDR2: SGDLS, YYNGEE. The CDR3 length is 15 residues. CDR3 sequence (DNA): TGTGCCAGCAGCCCCTCAGGGGGGGCCAATCAGCCCCAGCATTTT. Its translation is CASSPSGGANQPQHF.

This chain uses TRBV11-2 with TRBJ1-6; the D is unclear. Germline values: CDR1 SGHAT, CDR2 FQNNGV. CDR3 length: 13 amino acids. With 3 bases removed from V and 5 bases from J, the gap between germline ends came to 5 bases. CDR3: CASSFGNNSPLHF. CDR3 bases: TGTGCCAGCAGCTTTGGGAATAATTCACCCCTCCACTTT.

V gene TRBV3-1 (or the pseudogene TRBV3-2) combines with J gene TRBJ1-1; 9 positions match TRBD1. V dropped 0 bases and J dropped 3; count of bases not matched to a gene: 2. Per germline, CDR1 LGHDT and CDR2 YNNKEL (reference sequence). The CDR3 consists of 15 residues. The CDR3 spells CASSQEGQGDTEAFF. The CDR3 DNA follows: TGTGCCAGCAGCCAAGAGGGACAGGGAGACACTGAAGCTTTCTTT.

This clone turned up a few times. The rearrangement joins TRBV6-2 or TRBV6-3 to TRBJ2-7; D is perhaps TRBD1 (6 bases). Germline CDR1 MNHEY, CDR2 SVGEGT. The V gene lost 4 bases and the J gene lost 6 bases, with 13 bases spanning the gap. This CDR3 is 13 amino acids long. Written as DNA, the CDR3 is TGTGCCAGCAGTTCAGGGGCCCGGGGCGAGCAGTACTTC. Its protein product is CASSSGARGEQYF.

The rearrangement uses TRBV23-1 and TRBJ1-5; D might be TRBD1 (5 bases). TRBV23-1 falls under the ORF class, with uncertain function. The length of the CDR3 is 16 residues. V lost 3 bases to trimming and J lost 0 bases, with 12 bases between them. The CDR3 nucleotides are TGCGCCAGCAGTCAGTGGAGGGGCAATAGCAATCAGCCCCAGCATTTT. Amino acid sequence: CASSQWRGNSNQPQHF.

This clone was detected only once. The chain employs TRBV5-8 and TRBJ1-6, with D unresolved. Trimming took 0 bases from V and 9 from J, leaving 4 bases between them. This CDR3 spans 12 amino acids. Germline assignment: CDR1 SGHTS and CDR2 YDEGEE. In nucleotides, the CDR3 is TGTGCCAGCAGCTTGGAGATTTCACCCCTCCACTTT. Residues: CASSLEISPLHF.

The chain couples TRBV19 to TRBJ1-1, with D possibly being TRBD1 (5 bases). Germline CDR1 reads LNHDA; CDR2 reads SQIVND (reference sequence). This CDR3 is built from 14 residues. V was cut by 2 bases and J by 4 bases, with 11 bases left in between. The CDR3: CASSITGEGTEAFF. For the CDR3, the DNA is TGTGCCAGTAGTATAACGGGGGAGGGCACTGAAGCTTTCTTT.

J is TRBJ2-3 and V is TRBV5-5, with TRBD2 identical over 13 bases. Germline V lookup: CDR1 SGHKS, CDR2 YYEKEE (reference sequence). The CDR3 covers 17 residues. The V and J ends lost 5 bases and 7 bases, in that order; junction bases with no gene match: 13. CDR3 amino acids: CASRGLAGPSAPNTQYF. Written as DNA, the CDR3 is TGTGCCAGCAGGGGACTAGCGGGACCCTCCGCCCCGAATACGCAGTATTTT.

This chain uses TRBV7-3 with TRBJ2-3; a possible D gene is TRBD1 (5 bases). Between the trimmed V and J ends, which lost 3 bases and 4 bases, there was a span of 11 bases. The CDR3 consists of 14 residues. Germline V gene data show CDR1 as SGHTA and CDR2 as FQGTGA. This CDR3 is CASSFSQGADTQYF. In DNA form, the CDR3 reads TGTGCCAGCAGCTTTAGTCAGGGTGCAGATACGCAGTATTTT.

The chain joins TRBV27 to TRBJ2-7; D is unclear. CDR3 length equals 14 residues. Germline V gene sequence: CDR1 MNHEY, CDR2 SMNVEV (reference sequence). V was pared by 3 bases and J by 3 bases, with 12 bases between. The CDR3 DNA is TGTGCCAGCAGTTTGCAGCTAGGTTTCTACGAGCAGTACTTC. Its protein product is CASSLQLGFYEQYF.

The genes are TRBV20-1 and TRBJ1-2; 8 bases fit TRBD1. The germline V gene has CDR1 DFQATT and CDR2 SNEGSKA (reference sequence). CDR3 length equals 14 residues. Germline trimming cut 3 bases from V and 4 bases from J; bases unmatched to any gene: 7. DNA for the CDR3: TGCAGTGCTAGTGGGCAGGGGGCCGGCTATGGCTACACCTTC. This encodes CSASGQGAGYGYTF.

The chain recombines TRBV7-3 with TRBJ1-5; no clear D. The CDR3 has 13 amino acids. CDR1 and CDR2 (germline): SGHTA, FQGTGA. Between the trimmed V and J ends, which lost 2 bases and 7 bases, there was a span of 9 bases. The CDR3 here is CASSLGPRQPQHF. CDR3 DNA: TGTGCCAGCAGCTTAGGCCCGCGACAGCCCCAGCATTTT.

The V and J genes are TRBV5-4 and TRBJ2-2; D not certain. Trimming removed 0 bases from V and 4 bases from J, with 7 bases in between. CDR3 length equals 14 residues. The germline V gene has CDR1 SGHNT and CDR2 YYREEE (reference sequence). The CDR3 here is CASSLVGSTGELFF. In DNA, the CDR3 is TGTGCCAGCAGCTTGGTCGGCAGCACCGGGGAGCTGTTTTTT.

In the case of this clone: A read error may produce the germline difference seen at one junction end. This rearrangement joins TRBV29-1 to TRBJ1-1; 9 bases are a match to TRBD1. The V gene's germline CDR1 is SQVTM and CDR2 ANQGSEA. The CDR3 runs 16 residues. CDR3 nucleotide sequence: TGCAGCGTGGAAGGGTCCCGGGGACAGGGGAACACTGAAGCTTTCTTT. It translates to CSVEGSRGQGNTEAFF.